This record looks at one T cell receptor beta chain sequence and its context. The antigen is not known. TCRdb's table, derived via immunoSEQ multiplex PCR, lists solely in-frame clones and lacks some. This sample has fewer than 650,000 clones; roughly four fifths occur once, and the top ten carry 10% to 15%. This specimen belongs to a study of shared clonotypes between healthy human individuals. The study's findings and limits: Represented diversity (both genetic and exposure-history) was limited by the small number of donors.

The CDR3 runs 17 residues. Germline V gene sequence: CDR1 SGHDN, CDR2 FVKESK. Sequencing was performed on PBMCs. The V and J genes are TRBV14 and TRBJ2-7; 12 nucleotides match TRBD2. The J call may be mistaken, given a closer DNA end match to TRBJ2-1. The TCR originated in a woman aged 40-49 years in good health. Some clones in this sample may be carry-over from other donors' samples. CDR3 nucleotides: TGTGCCAGCAGCCAAGATTGGACTAGCGGGAACTACAATGAGCAGTTCTTC. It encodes CASSQDWTSGNYNEQFF.